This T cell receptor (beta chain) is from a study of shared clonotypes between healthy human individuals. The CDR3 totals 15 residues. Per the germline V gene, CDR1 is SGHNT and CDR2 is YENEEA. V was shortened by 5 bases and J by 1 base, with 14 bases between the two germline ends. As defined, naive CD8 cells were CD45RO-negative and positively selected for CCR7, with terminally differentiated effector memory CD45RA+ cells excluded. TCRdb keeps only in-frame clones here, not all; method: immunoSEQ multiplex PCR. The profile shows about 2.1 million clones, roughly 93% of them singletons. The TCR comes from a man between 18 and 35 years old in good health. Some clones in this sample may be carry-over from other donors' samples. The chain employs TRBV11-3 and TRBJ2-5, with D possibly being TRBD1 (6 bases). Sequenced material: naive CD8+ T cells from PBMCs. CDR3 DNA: TGTGCCAGCAGCCTGACCCAGGGGACCCAAGAGACCCAGTACTTC. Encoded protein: CASSLTQGTQETQYF.